Each of the 18 T cell receptor beta chains below was sequenced from the same sample in a study of T-cell reconstitution after alpha-beta-depleted transplantation in children. The TCRbeta library was prepared with unique molecular identifiers. One entry per CDR3 protein results from TCRdb running MiXCR on the PCR reads. In the table there are about 540,000 distinct CDR3 sequences, 15% to 20% of which are singletons. Sequenced here: PBMCs from the stem cell graft donor, sampled from the stem cell graft. The receptor set was obtained from a human donor who donated a stem cell graft to a child with acute lymphoblastic leukemia.

J is TRBJ2-2 and V is TRBV4-1; 13 bases line up with TRBD2. The CDR3 consists of 16 residues. CDR1 and CDR2 (germline): MGHRA, YSYEKL. V lost 5 bases and J lost 3; bases outside the gene matches: 3. The CDR3 region is CASSTSGRADTGELFF. The DNA for the CDR3 is TGCGCCAGCAGCACTAGCGGGAGGGCCGACACCGGGGAGCTGTTTTTT.

This clonotype occurred once. The chain uses TRBV4-1 and TRBJ2-2; D is perhaps TRBD2 (6 bases). This CDR3 has 15 amino acids. V lost 3 bases to trimming and J lost 7 bases, with 15 bases between them. Germline V gene lookup returns CDR1 MGHRA and CDR2 YSYEKL. CDR3 sequence (DNA): TGCGCCAGCAGCCATGGAGGGAAGGGCGGCGGGGAGCTGTTTTTT. As protein: CASSHGGKGGGELFF.

The rearrangement links TRBV5-1 to TRBJ2-3; D is undetermined. V lost 4 bases and J lost 2, with 20 bases in between. CDR3 length: 17 residues. Germline V lookup: CDR1 SGHRS, CDR2 YFSETQ. Written as DNA, the CDR3 is TGCGCCAGCAGCGCTGGCCCGGCAGGATCATACACAGATACGCAGTATTTT. It encodes CASSAGPAGSYTDTQYF.

This rearrangement joins TRBV6-1 to TRBJ2-1; the match to TRBD1 covers 8 bases. The CDR3 is 15 residues long. Germline lookup yields CDR1 MNHNS and CDR2 SASEGT. Germline trimming cut 5 bases from V and 2 bases from J; bases unmatched to any gene: 5. The CDR3 region is CASSLRDRPYNEQFF. The CDR3 nucleotides read TGTGCCAGCAGTCTCCGGGACAGGCCCTACAATGAGCAGTTCTTC.

This clonotype occurred a few times. This chain links TRBV29-1 with TRBJ1-1, with 11 positions matching TRBD1. V shed 4 bases and J 3 bases; nucleotides not matched to a gene: 4. Germline V CDR1 and CDR2: SQVTM, ANQGSEA. This CDR3 region has 14 residues. For the CDR3, the DNA is TGCAGCGTTGGCCTGGGACAGGGGGACACTGAAGCTTTCTTT. As protein: CSVGLGQGDTEAFF. Complete variable domain (other parts from reference TRBV29-1 and TRBJ1-1): SAVISQKPSRDICQRGTSLTIQCQVDSQVTMMFWYRQQPGQSLTLIATANQGSEATYESGFVIDKFPISRPNLTFSTLTVSNMSPEDSSIYLCSVGLGQGDTEAFFGQGTRLTVV.

This clonotype was seen a few times. The V gene is TRBV18, the J gene TRBJ1-2, with D hard to call. This CDR3 has 13 residues. V dropped 3 bases and J dropped 7 bases, with 12 bases sitting between them. CDR1 and CDR2 from the germline V gene are KGHSH and LQKENI. CDR3 DNA: TGTGCCAGCTCACCGTCTTTGGACTCTGGCTACACCTTC. This codes for CASSPSLDSGYTF.

The chain combines TRBV12-3 or TRBV12-4 with TRBJ1-2, with a weak D call TRBD1 (5 bases). V lost 7 bases to trimming and J lost 7 bases, with 13 bases between them. There are 12 residues in the CDR3. This CDR3 is CASTPGTVGYTF. DNA for the CDR3: TGTGCCAGCACCCCGGGGACCGTTGGCTACACCTTC.

This clonotype has only a few counts. This chain links TRBV9 with TRBJ2-7; 7 nucleotides match TRBD1. Germline V gene sequence: CDR1 SGDLS, CDR2 YYNGEE. V dropped 4 bases and J dropped 2; count of bases not matched to a gene: 6. The CDR3 runs 14 residues. The CDR3 bases are TGTGCCAGCAGCTACCAGGACAGGCCCTACGAGCAGTACTTC. It specifies CASSYQDRPYEQYF.

The chain uses TRBV5-1 and TRBJ2-7; 8 bases fit TRBD1. V was pared by 2 bases and J by 3 bases, with 13 bases of the junction left unmatched. Germline CDR1 and CDR2: SGHRS and YFSETQ. This CDR3 region has 17 residues. This CDR3 is CASSFPGSGGSDYEQYF. Here the CDR3 DNA reads TGCGCCAGCAGCTTCCCCGGGTCAGGGGGCTCCGACTACGAGCAGTACTTC.

This clonotype was seen a few times. This chain joins TRBV4-1 and TRBJ1-3, with D tentatively TRBD1 (5 bases). V was shortened by 2 bases and J by 0 bases, with 17 bases between the two germline ends. CDR3 length equals 18 residues. CDR1 is MGHRA and CDR2 is YSYEKL in the germline V gene. CDR3 in DNA: TGCGCCAGCAGCCAACCCAGGACGGGCAGGGTCTCTGGAAACACCATATATTTT. Protein product: CASSQPRTGRVSGNTIYF.

The chain is built from TRBV6-1 and TRBJ2-7; the D gene is possibly TRBD1 (6 bases). This CDR3 has 14 amino acids. CDR1 and CDR2 (germline): MNHNS, SASEGT. Trimming shortened V by 7 bases and J by 2 bases, and 15 bases separated the two germline ends. CDR3 region: CASMAIRGTYEQYF. CDR3 sequence (DNA): TGTGCCAGCATGGCGATCAGGGGCACCTACGAGCAGTACTTC.

This chain connects TRBV5-6 to TRBJ2-1, with 9 positions matching TRBD2. Germline loops: CDR1 SGHDT, CDR2 YYEEEE. Trimming took 4 bases from V and 7 from J; bases not matched to a gene: 12. This CDR3 is 16 amino acids long. DNA of the CDR3: TGTGCCAGCAGCACCCGATCAGCGGGAGGTCCTAATGAGCAGTTCTTC. Translation: CASSTRSAGGPNEQFF.

This clonotype was seen ten or more times. The chain recombines TRBV7-2 with TRBJ2-1; 9 positions match TRBD2. Losses at the gene ends were 4 bases for V and 7 bases for J; bases not matched to a gene: 11. The CDR3 covers 16 residues. CDR1 is SGHTA and CDR2 is FQGNSA in the germline V gene. The CDR3 DNA follows: TGTGCCAGCAGCTCCGTTGCGGGAGGGCCGTGGAATGAGCAGTTCTTC. This sequence encodes CASSSVAGGPWNEQFF.

The chain is built from TRBV6-5 and TRBJ1-1; D is uncertain. CDR1 and CDR2 from the germline V gene are MNHEY and SVGAGI. The CDR3 length is 14 residues. Trimming removed 2 bases at V and 1 base at J, with 8 bases between. DNA of the CDR3: TGTGCCAGCAGTTACGTAGGTGGGAACACTGAAGCTTTCTTT. Its translation: CASSYVGGNTEAFF.

The chain uses TRBV15 and TRBJ2-7; D perhaps matches TRBD1 (6 bases). The V end was cut by 5 bases, the J end by 0 bases, with 11 bases between. This CDR3 region has 14 residues. CDR1 LNHNV and CDR2 YYDKDF come from the germline V gene (reference sequence). The CDR3 nucleotides read TGTGCCACCAGCGACAGGAGTAACTCCTACGAGCAGTACTTC. Translation gives CATSDRSNSYEQYF.

This clonotype has only a few counts. The chain links TRBV12-3 or TRBV12-4 to TRBJ2-2, with unresolved D. V dropped 6 bases and J dropped 4 bases, with 9 bases sitting between them. The CDR3 loop spans 13 amino acids. The DNA for the CDR3 is TGTGCCAGCAGAGATCAAAGCACCGGGGAGCTGTTTTTT. This sequence encodes CASRDQSTGELFF.

This clonotype was recorded a few times. This chain joins TRBV10-2 and TRBJ2-1; TRBD1 agrees at 7 bases. V lost 2 bases, J lost 2 bases, and 6 bases stayed unmatched. The germline CDR1 and CDR2 sequences are WSHSY and SAAADI. This CDR3 comprises 16 residues. CDR3 sequence reads: CASSEEQGMTYNEQFF. CDR3 bases: TGCGCCAGCAGTGAGGAACAGGGGATGACCTACAATGAGCAGTTCTTC.

The CDR3 DNA reads TGTGCCAGCAGCTCTAAAGAGGGGAGCGCTAGGACTCAAGAGACCCAGTACTTC. This gives the protein CASSSKEGSARTQETQYF. This chain links TRBV21-1 with TRBJ2-5; the D call of TRBD1 is as the table states it, not checked on the DNA. TRBV21-1 is a documented pseudogene. This CDR3 is 18 amino acids long.